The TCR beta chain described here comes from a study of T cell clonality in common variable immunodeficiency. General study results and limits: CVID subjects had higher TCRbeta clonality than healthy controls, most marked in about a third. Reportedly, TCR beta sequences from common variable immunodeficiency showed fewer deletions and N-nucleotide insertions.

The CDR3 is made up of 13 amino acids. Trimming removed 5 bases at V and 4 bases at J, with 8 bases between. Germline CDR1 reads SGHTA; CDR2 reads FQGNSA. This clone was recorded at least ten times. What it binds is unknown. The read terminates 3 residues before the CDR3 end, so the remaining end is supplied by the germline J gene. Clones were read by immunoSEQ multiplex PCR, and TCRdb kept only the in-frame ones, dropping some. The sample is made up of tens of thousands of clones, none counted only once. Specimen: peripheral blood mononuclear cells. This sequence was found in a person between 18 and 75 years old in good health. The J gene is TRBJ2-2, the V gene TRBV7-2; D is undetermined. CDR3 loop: CASSLGSTGELFF. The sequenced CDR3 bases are TGTGCCAGCAGCCTGGGCAGCACCGGGGAG.